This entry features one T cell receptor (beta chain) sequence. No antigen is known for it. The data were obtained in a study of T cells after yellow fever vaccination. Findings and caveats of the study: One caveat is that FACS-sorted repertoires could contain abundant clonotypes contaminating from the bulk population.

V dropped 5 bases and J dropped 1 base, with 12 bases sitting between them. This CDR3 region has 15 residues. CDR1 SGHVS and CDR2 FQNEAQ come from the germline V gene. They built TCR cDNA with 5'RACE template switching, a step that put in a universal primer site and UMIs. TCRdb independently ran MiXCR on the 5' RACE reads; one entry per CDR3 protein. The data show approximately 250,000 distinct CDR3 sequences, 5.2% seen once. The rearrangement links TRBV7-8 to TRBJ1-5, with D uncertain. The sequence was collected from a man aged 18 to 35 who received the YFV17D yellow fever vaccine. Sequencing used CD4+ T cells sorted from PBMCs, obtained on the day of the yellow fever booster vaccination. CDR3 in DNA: TGTGCCAGCAGCGGACGGCGGCTCAGCAATCAGCCCCAGCATTTT. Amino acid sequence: CASSGRRLSNQPQHF.